This entry concerns a single T cell receptor beta chain. V was clipped by 0 bases and J by 4 bases; unmatched bases: 2. The CDR3 covers 16 residues. CDR1 is MRHNA, CDR2 SNTAGT, per germline. This specimen comes from a study of CD8 T cells in Susac syndrome. cDNA came from around 0.54 to 1 ug RNA primed by random hexamers. TCRdb ran MiXCR on the immunoSEQ multiplex PCR reads and lists one entry per CDR3 protein. The profile shows 130,000 to 150,000 distinct CDR3 sequences, approximately 94% of them singletons. The clonotype was recovered from a human donor with Susac syndrome. This chain connects TRBV6-4 to TRBJ2-3; 12 bases fit TRBD1. The material sequenced was CD4+ T cells from PBMCs. The CDR3 DNA reads as TGTGCCAGCAGTGACTCCGGGACAGGGGGCGCAGATACGCAGTATTTT. This gives the protein CASSDSGTGGADTQYF.